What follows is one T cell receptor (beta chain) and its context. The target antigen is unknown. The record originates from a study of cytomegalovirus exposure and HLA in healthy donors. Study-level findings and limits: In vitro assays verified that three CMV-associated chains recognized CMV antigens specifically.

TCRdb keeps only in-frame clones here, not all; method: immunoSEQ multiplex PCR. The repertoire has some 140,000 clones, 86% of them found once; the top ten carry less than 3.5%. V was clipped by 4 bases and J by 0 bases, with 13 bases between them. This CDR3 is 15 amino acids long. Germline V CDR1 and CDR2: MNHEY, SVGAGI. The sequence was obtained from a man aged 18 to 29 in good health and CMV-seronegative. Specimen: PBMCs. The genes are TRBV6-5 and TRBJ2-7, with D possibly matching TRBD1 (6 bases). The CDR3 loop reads CASSLSAGDSYEQYF. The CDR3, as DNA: TGTGCCAGCAGTTTGTCGGCAGGGGACTCCTACGAGCAGTACTTC.